This T cell receptor (beta chain) was identified in a study of cytomegalovirus exposure and HLA in healthy donors. The PCR was carried out with 60 Vbeta primers and 13 Jbeta primers. Some clones are missing from TCRdb's copy, which holds only in-frame ones; the method was immunoSEQ multiplex PCR. Of around 160,000 clones detected, roughly four fifths appear once; the ten largest clones hold approximately 2.9%. The CDR3 is 17 residues long. Germline CDR1 PRHDT, CDR2 FYEKMQ (reference sequence). V dropped 1 base and J dropped 5; count of bases not matched to a gene: 11. This clonotype was obtained from a man aged 35-49 years in good health and CMV-seropositive. The sample was PBMCs. The chain employs TRBV13 and TRBJ2-3, with 8 bases aligning to TRBD2. Here the CDR3 reads CASSLEEGTSPQDTQYF. CDR3 DNA: TGTGCCAGCAGCTTAGAGGAGGGGACTAGTCCTCAAGATACGCAGTATTTT.